The sequence of this TCR beta chain was determined in a study of shared clonotypes between healthy human individuals. Only in-frame clones appear in the TCRdb table, and some are missing; sequencing was by immunoSEQ multiplex PCR. The sample lists about 380,000 clones, around 96% occurring once. The V and J ends lost 3 bases and 2 bases, in that order; junction bases with no gene match: 2. This CDR3 is 15 amino acids long. Germline CDR1 reads PRHDT; CDR2 reads FYEKMQ (reference sequence). This clonotype was sampled from a man aged 25 to 40 in good health. The material sequenced was memory CD8+ T cells sorted from blood. The subset is: CD45RO+ cells pooled with CCR7-negative TemRA cells. The chain links TRBV13 to TRBJ2-5; 11 bases agree with TRBD2. The CDR3 sequence is CASSFRTSGQETQYF. DNA of the CDR3: TGTGCCAGCAGCTTCAGGACTAGCGGGCAAGAGACCCAGTACTTC.